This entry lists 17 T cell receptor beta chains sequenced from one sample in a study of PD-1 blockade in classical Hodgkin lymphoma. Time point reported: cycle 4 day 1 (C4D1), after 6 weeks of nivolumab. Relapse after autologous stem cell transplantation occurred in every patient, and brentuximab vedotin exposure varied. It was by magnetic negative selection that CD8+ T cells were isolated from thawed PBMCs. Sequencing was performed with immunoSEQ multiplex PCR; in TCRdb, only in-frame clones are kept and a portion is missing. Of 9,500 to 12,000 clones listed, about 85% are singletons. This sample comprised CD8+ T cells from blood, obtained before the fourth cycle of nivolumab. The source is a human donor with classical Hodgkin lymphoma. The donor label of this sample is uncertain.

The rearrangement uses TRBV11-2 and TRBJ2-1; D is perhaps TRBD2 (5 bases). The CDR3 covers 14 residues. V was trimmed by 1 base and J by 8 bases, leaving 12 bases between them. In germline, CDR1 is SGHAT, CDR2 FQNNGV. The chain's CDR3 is CASSLVGVSDEQFF. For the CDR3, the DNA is TGTGCCAGCAGCTTAGTCGGGGTTAGCGATGAGCAGTTCTTC.

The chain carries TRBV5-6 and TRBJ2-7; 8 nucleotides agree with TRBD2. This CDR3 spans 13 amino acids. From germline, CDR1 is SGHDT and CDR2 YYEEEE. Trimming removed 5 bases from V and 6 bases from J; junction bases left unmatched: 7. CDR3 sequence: CASSTGGPGEQYF. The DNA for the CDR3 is TGTGCCAGCAGTACGGGAGGGCCGGGCGAGCAGTACTTC.

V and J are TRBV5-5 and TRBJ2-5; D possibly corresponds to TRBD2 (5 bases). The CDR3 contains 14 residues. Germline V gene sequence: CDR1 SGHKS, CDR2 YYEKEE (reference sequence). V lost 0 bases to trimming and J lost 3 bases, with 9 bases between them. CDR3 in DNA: TGTGCCAGCAGCTTGGCTAACGGGGAAGAGACCCAGTACTTC. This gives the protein CASSLANGEETQYF. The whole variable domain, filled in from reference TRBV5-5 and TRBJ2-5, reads DAGVTQSPTHLIKTRGQQVTLRCSPISGHKSVSWYQQVLGQGPQFIFQYYEKEERGRGNFPDRFSARQFPNYSSELNVNALLLGDSALYLCASSLANGEETQYFGPGTRLLVL.

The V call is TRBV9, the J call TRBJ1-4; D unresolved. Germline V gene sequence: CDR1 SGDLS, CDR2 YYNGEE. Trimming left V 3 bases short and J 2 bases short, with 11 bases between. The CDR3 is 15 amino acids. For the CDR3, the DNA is TGTGCCAGCAGCGGCGGGGTTGTCACTAATGAAAAACTGTTTTTT. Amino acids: CASSGGVVTNEKLFF.

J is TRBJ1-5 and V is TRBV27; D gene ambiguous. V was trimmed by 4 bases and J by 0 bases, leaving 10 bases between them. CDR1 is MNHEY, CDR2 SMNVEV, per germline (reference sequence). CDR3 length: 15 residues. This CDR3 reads CASSSSSYSNQPQHF. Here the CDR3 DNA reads TGTGCCAGCAGTTCCAGCTCCTATAGCAATCAGCCCCAGCATTTT.

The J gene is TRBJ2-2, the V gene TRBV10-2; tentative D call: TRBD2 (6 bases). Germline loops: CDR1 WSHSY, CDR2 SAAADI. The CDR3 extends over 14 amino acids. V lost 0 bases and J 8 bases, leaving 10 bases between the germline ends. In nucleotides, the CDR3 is TGCGCCAGCAGTGAGTCGGAGGGCGTAGGGGAGCTGTTTTTT. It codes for CASSESEGVGELFF.

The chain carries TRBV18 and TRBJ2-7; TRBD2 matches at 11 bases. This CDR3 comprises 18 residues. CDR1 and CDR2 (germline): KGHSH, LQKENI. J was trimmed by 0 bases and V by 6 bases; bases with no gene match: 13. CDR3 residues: CASSHTSGSNGVSYEQYF. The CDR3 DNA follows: TGTGCCAGCTCCCACACTAGCGGGAGTAATGGGGTCTCCTACGAGCAGTACTTC.

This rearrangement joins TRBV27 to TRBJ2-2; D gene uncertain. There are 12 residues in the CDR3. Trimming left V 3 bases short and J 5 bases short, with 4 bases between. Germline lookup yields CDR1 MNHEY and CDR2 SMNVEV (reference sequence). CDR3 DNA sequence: TGTGCCAGCAGTTTCGGAACCGGGGAGCTGTTTTTT. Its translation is CASSFGTGELFF.

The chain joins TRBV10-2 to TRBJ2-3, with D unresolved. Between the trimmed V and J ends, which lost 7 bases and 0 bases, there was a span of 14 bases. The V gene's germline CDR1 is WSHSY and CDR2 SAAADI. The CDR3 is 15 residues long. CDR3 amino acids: CASMASGASTDTQYF. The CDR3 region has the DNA TGCGCCAGCATGGCAAGTGGAGCTAGCACAGATACGCAGTATTTT.

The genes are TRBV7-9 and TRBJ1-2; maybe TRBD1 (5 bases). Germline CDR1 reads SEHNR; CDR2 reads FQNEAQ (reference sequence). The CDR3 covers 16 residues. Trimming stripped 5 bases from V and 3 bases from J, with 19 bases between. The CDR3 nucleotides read TGTGCCAGCAGCCCGGGACGGCCCCATGGGGACTATGGCTACACCTTC. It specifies CASSPGRPHGDYGYTF.

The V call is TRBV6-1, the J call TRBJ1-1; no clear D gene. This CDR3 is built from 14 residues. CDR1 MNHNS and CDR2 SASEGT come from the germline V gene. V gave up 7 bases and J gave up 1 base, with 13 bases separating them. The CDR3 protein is CASIPRVSNTEAFF. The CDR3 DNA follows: TGTGCCAGCATTCCCCGGGTTTCGAACACTGAAGCTTTCTTT.

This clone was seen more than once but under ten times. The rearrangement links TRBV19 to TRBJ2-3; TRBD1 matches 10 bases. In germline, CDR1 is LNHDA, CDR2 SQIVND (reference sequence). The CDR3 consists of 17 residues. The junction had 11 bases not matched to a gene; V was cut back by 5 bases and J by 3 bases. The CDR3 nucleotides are TGTGCCAGTAGTGTACGACCGGGACAGGGGTGGACAGATACGCAGTATTTT. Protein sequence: CASSVRPGQGWTDTQYF.

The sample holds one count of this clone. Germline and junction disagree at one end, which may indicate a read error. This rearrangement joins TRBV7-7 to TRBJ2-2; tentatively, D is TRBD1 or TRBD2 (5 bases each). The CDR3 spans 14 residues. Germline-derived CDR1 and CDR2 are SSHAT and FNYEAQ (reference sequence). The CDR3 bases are TGTGCTAGCAGCTCAGGTGGGGGAGCCGGGGAGCTGTTTTTT. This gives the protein CASSSGGGAGELFF.

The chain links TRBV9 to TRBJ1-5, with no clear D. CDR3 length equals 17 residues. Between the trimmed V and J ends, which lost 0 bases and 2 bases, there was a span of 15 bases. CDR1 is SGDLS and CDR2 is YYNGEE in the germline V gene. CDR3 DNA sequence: TGTGCCAGCAGCGTAGGCGCCACTGGTACGGGCAATCAGCCCCAGCATTTT. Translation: CASSVGATGTGNQPQHF.

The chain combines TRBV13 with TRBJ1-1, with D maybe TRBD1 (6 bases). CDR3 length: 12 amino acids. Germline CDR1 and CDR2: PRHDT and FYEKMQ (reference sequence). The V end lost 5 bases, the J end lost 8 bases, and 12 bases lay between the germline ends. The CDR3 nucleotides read TGTGCCAGCAGCCTCTACACAGGGGAAGCTTTCTTT. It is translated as CASSLYTGEAFF.

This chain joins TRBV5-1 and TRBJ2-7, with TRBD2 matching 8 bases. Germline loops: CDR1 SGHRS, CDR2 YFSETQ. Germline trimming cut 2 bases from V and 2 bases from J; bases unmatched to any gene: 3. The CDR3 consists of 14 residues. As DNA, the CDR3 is TGCGCCAGCAGCTTTACTAGCGGCACCTACGAGCAGTACTTC. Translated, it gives CASSFTSGTYEQYF. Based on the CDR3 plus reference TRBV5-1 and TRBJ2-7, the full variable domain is KAGVTQTPRYLIKTRGQQVTLSCSPISGHRSVSWYQQTPGQGLQFLFEYFSETQRNKGNFPGRFSGRQFSNSRSEMNVSTLELGDSALYLCASSFTSGTYEQYFGPGTRLTVT.

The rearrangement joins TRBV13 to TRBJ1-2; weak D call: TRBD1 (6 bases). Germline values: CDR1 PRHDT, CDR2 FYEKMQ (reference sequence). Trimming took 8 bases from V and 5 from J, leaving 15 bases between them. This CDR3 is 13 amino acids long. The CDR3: CASGPGGPYGYTF. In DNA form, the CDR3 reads TGTGCCAGCGGCCCCGGGGGGCCTTATGGCTACACCTTC.